This is a list of T cell receptor beta chains from one sample in a study of cytomegalovirus exposure and HLA in healthy donors. Profiling relied on immunoSEQ multiplex PCR, and the TCRdb table lists in-frame clones only, not all of them. The table lists some 150,000 clones, approximately 80% of them singletons. Sample: PBMCs. Source of these receptors: a woman in her fifties or sixties in good health and CMV-seronegative. Each CDR3 is given with its conserved first and last residue. D genes are given only for firm matches. Some rows have no size entry. The others give once, few or many, or a class for an expanded clone.

D	V	size	J	CDR3	DNA
.	TRBV7-3	.	TRBJ2-2	CASSLNRQVNTGELFF	TGTGCCAGCAGCTTAAATAGGCAGGTTAACACCGGGGAGCTGTTTTTT
.	TRBV7-3	.	TRBJ2-1	CASSLTADNEQFF	TGTGCCAGCAGCTTAACTGCAGACAATGAGCAGTTCTTC
TRBD2	TRBV5-1	once	TRBJ2-3	CASSWGTSGGVSTDTQYF	TGCGCCAGCAGCTGGGGGACTAGCGGGGGGGTTAGCACAGATACGCAGTATTTT
.	TRBV9	once	TRBJ2-3	CASSVYDSTDTQYF	TGTGCCAGCAGCGTGTACGACTCCACAGATACGCAGTATTTT
.	TRBV23-1	.	TRBJ1-4	CASSTVRGEKLFF	TGCGCCAGCAGTACCGTTAGGGGCGAAAAACTGTTTTTT
.	TRBV27	.	TRBJ1-2	CASSPGRTNYGYTF	TGTGCCAGCAGTCCCGGCAGGACTAACTATGGCTACACCTTC
TRBD2	TRBV7-9	.	TRBJ2-2	CASRSTSGASRTGELFF	TGTGCCAGCAGATCGACTAGCGGGGCGTCTAGGACCGGGGAGCTGTTTTTT
.	TRBV28	.	TRBJ1-5	CASSAQAGGNQPQHF	TGTGCCAGCAGCGCCCAAGCGGGGGGCAATCAGCCCCAGCATTTT
.	TRBV30	.	TRBJ1-6	CAWSGANSPLHF	TGTGCCTGGAGTGGAGCAAATTCACCCCTCCACTTT
.	TRBV7-2	.	TRBJ2-7	CASSFRGSEQYF	TGTGCCAGCAGCTTCCGGGGGAGCGAGCAGTACTTC
.	TRBV14	few	TRBJ2-7	CASSQAGLSYEQYF	TGTGCCAGCAGCCAAGCGGGACTGTCCTACGAGCAGTACTTC
.	TRBV6-5	.	TRBJ2-7	CASRQFYEQYF	TGTGCCAGCAGACAGTTCTACGAGCAGTACTTC
.	TRBV30	few	TRBJ2-7	CAWSVQVGAYEQYF	TGTGCCTGGAGTGTACAAGTCGGAGCCTACGAGCAGTACTTC
TRBD1	TRBV7-9	.	TRBJ2-3	CASSLRQGADTQYF	TGTGCCAGCAGCTTACGACAGGGGGCAGATACGCAGTATTTT
TRBD2	TRBV5-1	.	TRBJ2-2	CASSGGLAGVIGELFF	TGCGCCAGCAGCGGGGGACTAGCGGGAGTGATCGGGGAGCTGTTTTTT
.	TRBV5-1	.	TRBJ1-1	CASSLGLMGTEAFF	TGCGCCAGCAGCTTGGGACTGATGGGCACTGAAGCTTTCTTT
.	TRBV5-4	few	TRBJ1-2	CASSMDGSRWYGYTF	TGTGCCAGCAGCATGGACGGGTCCCGATGGTATGGCTACACCTTC
.	TRBV21-1	.	TRBJ1-1	CASSKGGNTEAFF	TGTGCCAGCAGCAAAGGAGGGAACACTGAAGCTTTCTTT
TRBD2	TRBV19	.	TRBJ2-1	CASSTSRFQRETYNEQFF	TGTGCCAGTAGTACCAGTCGATTCCAGCGGGAGACCTACAATGAGCAGTTCTTC
TRBD2	TRBV5-4	.	TRBJ2-5	CASSLRLAGETQYF	TGTGCCAGCAGCTTGCGACTAGCTGGCGAGACCCAGTACTTC
TRBD1	TRBV28	.	TRBJ2-4	CASSWGQGNAKNIQYF	TGTGCCAGCAGTTGGGGACAGGGGAATGCCAAAAACATTCAGTACTTC
TRBD2	TRBV7-2	.	TRBJ2-7	CASSPSGATPLEQYF	TGTGCCAGCAGCCCTAGCGGGGCGACTCCCCTCGAGCAGTACTTC
TRBD2	TRBV12-5	.	TRBJ2-1	CASGFLAGGTSYNEQFF	TGTGCTAGTGGTTTTTTAGCGGGGGGCACCTCCTACAATGAGCAGTTCTTC